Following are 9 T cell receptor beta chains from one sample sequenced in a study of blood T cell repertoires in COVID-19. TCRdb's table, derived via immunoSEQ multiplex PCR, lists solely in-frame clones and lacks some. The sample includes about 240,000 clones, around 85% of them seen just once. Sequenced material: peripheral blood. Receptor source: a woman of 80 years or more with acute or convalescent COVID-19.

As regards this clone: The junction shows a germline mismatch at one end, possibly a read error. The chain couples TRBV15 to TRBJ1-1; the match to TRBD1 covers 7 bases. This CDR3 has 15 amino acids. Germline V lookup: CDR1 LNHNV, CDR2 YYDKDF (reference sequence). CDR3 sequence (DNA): TGTGCCACCAGCGGAGACTTACAGGGGAGCACTGAAGCTTTCTTT. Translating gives CATSGDLQGSTEAFF.

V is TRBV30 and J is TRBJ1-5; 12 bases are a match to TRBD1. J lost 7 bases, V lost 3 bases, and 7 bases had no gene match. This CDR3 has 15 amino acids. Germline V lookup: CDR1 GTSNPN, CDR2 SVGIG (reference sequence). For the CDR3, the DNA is TGTGCCTGGAGCCCGGGACAGGGGGCTGGCCAGCCCCAGCATTTT. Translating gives CAWSPGQGAGQPQHF.

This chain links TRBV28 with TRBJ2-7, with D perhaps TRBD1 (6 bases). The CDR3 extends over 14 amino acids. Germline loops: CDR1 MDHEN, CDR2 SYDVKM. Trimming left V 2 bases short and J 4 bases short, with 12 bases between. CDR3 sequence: CASSLGQTLYEQYF. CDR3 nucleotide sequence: TGTGCCAGCAGTTTAGGACAGACCCTTTACGAGCAGTACTTC.

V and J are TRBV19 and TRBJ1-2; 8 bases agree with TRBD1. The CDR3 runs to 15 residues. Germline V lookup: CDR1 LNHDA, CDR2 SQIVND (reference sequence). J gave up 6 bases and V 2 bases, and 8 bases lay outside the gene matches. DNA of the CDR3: TGTGCCAGTAGTATAAAGGTGACAGGGGTCGATGGCTACACCTTC. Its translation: CASSIKVTGVDGYTF.

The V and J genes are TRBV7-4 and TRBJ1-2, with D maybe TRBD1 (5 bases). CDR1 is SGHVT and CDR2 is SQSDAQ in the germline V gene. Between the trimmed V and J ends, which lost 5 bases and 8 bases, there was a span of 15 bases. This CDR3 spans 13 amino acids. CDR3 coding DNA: TGTGCCAGCAGCCGACAGACAGTTTGCGGCTACACCTTC. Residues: CASSRQTVCGYTF. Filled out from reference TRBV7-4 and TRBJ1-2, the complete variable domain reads GAGVSQSPRYKVAKRGRDVALRCDSISGHVTLYWYRQTLGQGSEVLTYSQSDAQRDKSGRPSGRFSAERPERSVSTLKIQRTEQGDSAVYLCASSRQTVCGYTFGSGTRLTVV.

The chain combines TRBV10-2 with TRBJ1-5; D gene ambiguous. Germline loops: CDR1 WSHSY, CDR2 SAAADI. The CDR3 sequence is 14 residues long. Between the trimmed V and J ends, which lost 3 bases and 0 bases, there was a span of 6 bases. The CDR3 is CASSEDISNQPQHF. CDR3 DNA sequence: TGCGCCAGCAGTGAAGACATTAGCAATCAGCCCCAGCATTTT.

CDR3 amino acids: CASSLAGQDGYTF. The CDR3 region has the DNA TGCGCCAGCAGCTTGGCCGGACAGGATGGCTACACCTTC. The chain is built from TRBV5-1 and TRBJ1-2; 7 bases are a match to TRBD1. The CDR3 covers 13 residues. Germline V CDR1 and CDR2: SGHRS, YFSETQ. V trimming: 0 bases; J trimming: 6 bases; junction bases outside the gene matches: 2.

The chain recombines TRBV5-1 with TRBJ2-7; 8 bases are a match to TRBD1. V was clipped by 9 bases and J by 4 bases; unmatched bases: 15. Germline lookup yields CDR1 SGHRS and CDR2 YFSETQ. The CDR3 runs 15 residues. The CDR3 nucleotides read TGCGCCACCAAAGGGGGGTGGCAGGGGGCTTACGAGCAGTACTTC. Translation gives CATKGGWQGAYEQYF.

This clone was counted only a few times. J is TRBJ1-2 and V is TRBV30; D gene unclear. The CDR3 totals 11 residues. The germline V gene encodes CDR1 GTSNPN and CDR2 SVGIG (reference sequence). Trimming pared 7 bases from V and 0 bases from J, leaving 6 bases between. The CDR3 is CASLANYGYTF. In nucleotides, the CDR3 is TGTGCCTCGTTAGCTAACTATGGCTACACCTTC.